Below are 30 T cell receptor beta chains sequenced from a single sample in a study of blood T cell repertoires in COVID-19. The repertoire was sequenced with immunoSEQ multiplex PCR; TCRdb's copy has only in-frame clones and lacks some. The sample has about 68,000 clones; around 83% are singletons. The source material was peripheral blood. The receptors were gathered from a man older than 75 with acute or convalescent COVID-19.

This clone was detected only once. CDR3 in amino acids: CASSREVGANYGYTF. The CDR3 DNA reads as TGTGCCAGCAGCCGGGAGGTGGGGGCGAACTATGGCTACACCTTC. The chain couples TRBV5-5 to TRBJ1-2, with D perhaps matching TRBD1 (6 bases). Germline CDR1 and CDR2: SGHKS and YYEKEE (reference sequence). The CDR3 is 15 residues long. The V and J ends lost 4 bases and 2 bases respectively, with 15 bases between them.

This chain links TRBV5-1 with TRBJ1-1; 11 positions match TRBD1. J lost 0 bases, V lost 4 bases, and 11 bases had no gene match. CDR1 and CDR2 from the germline V gene are SGHRS and YFSETQ. This CDR3 region has 18 residues. Written as DNA, the CDR3 is TGCGCCAGCAGCCTTAGGACAGGGGGCTCCCCAATGAACACTGAAGCTTTCTTT. Its protein product is CASSLRTGGSPMNTEAFF.

This chain connects TRBV2 to TRBJ2-7; TRBD2 aligns across 7 bases. Germline V gene sequence: CDR1 SNHLY, CDR2 FYNNEI. J was trimmed by 2 bases and V by 6 bases; bases with no gene match: 13. This CDR3 is 16 amino acids long. In DNA, the CDR3 is TGTGCCAGCAGGCGCGAAGGTTTCGGGGGGACCTACGAGCAGTACTTC. Translation: CASRREGFGGTYEQYF.

The chain joins TRBV3-1 (or the pseudogene TRBV3-2) to TRBJ1-1, with TRBD1 as a possible D gene (5 bases). The CDR3 totals 16 residues. Per germline, CDR1 LGHDT and CDR2 YNNKEL (reference sequence). V lost 1 base, J lost 1 base, and 13 bases lay in between. This chain's CDR3 is CASSQAGQGRNTEAFF. In nucleotides, the CDR3 is TGTGCCAGCAGCCAAGCAGGTCAGGGCCGGAACACTGAAGCTTTCTTT.

J is TRBJ1-1 and V is TRBV14, with TRBD1 matching over 8 bases. Looked up from germline, CDR1 is SGHDN and CDR2 is FVKESK. This CDR3 is 14 amino acids long. Trimming cost V 4 bases and J 1 base; bases outside gene matches: 2. This CDR3 reads CASSPGTGNTEAFF. In DNA form, the CDR3 reads TGTGCCAGCAGCCCCGGGACAGGGAACACTGAAGCTTTCTTT.

This chain connects TRBV5-6 to TRBJ2-1; 8 bases are a match to TRBD1. Looked up from germline, CDR1 is SGHDT and CDR2 is YYEEEE. This CDR3 spans 15 amino acids. V lost 0 bases, J lost 7 bases, and 6 bases stayed unmatched. CDR3 sequence: CASSLDQGAWNEQFF. In DNA, the CDR3 is TGTGCCAGCAGCTTGGACCAGGGGGCATGGAATGAGCAGTTCTTC.

This chain connects TRBV7-3 to TRBJ1-1; D is perhaps TRBD1 (6 bases). V gave up 4 bases and J gave up 8 bases, with 20 bases separating them. The CDR3 has 15 amino acids. CDR1 is SGHTA and CDR2 is FQGTGA in the germline V gene. The CDR3 DNA reads TGTGCCAGCAGCTGGGGGACCTGGGGGCAGGGCGAAGCTTTCTTT. Protein sequence: CASSWGTWGQGEAFF.

This clone was detected a few times. The genes are TRBV19 and TRBJ1-1; the D is unclear. The germline V and J ends were trimmed by 3 bases and 1 base, with 9 bases remaining between them. This CDR3 has 14 residues. Germline V CDR1 and CDR2: LNHDA, SQIVND (reference sequence). DNA for the CDR3: TGTGCCAGTAGTATCTCAGATTCGAACACTGAAGCTTTCTTT. It codes for CASSISDSNTEAFF.

J is TRBJ1-2 and V is TRBV28; possible D gene TRBD1, 6 bases. Germline CDR1 MDHEN, CDR2 SYDVKM. Trimming took 2 bases from V and 6 from J, leaving 13 bases between them. The CDR3 runs 14 residues. CDR3 residues: CASSLEWTVNGYTF. The CDR3 nucleotides read TGTGCCAGCAGTTTAGAGTGGACAGTAAATGGCTACACCTTC.

This clone has only a few counts. This rearrangement joins TRBV5-6 to TRBJ2-7; 7 nucleotides align to TRBD1. The CDR3 contains 14 residues. CDR1 SGHDT and CDR2 YYEEEE come from the germline V gene. V trimming: 0 bases; J trimming: 2 bases; junction bases outside the gene matches: 2. CDR3 nucleotide sequence: TGTGCCAGCAGCTTGGGACAGGGACCCTACGAGCAGTACTTC. Amino acid sequence: CASSLGQGPYEQYF.

The J gene is TRBJ2-2, the V gene TRBV4-2, with a weak D call TRBD2 (5 bases). This CDR3 region has 16 residues. Trimming took 4 bases from V and 5 from J, leaving 17 bases between them. Germline CDR1 and CDR2: LGHNA and YNFKEQ. As DNA, the CDR3 is TGTGCCAGCAGCCTTCTCTCGGGTCGGGGAACCGGGGAGCTGTTTTTT. Amino acids: CASSLLSGRGTGELFF.

CDR3 loop: CASSLGDRKETQYF. The CDR3 coding sequence is TGTGCCAGCAGCTTAGGTGACAGGAAAGAGACCCAGTACTTC. This sequence joins TRBV7-2 and TRBJ2-5; D perhaps matches TRBD1 (6 bases). With 1 base removed from V and 3 bases from J, the gap between germline ends came to 9 bases. The CDR3 totals 14 residues. Germline V CDR1 and CDR2: SGHTA, FQGNSA.

Here the CDR3 reads CASSSDGGADTQYF. CDR3 bases: TGCGCCAGCAGCTCGGATGGGGGCGCAGATACGCAGTATTTT. This chain joins TRBV5-1 and TRBJ2-3; D perhaps matches TRBD1 (6 bases). V lost 3 bases to trimming and J lost 4 bases, with 12 bases between them. Per the germline V gene, CDR1 is SGHRS and CDR2 is YFSETQ. The CDR3 is 14 residues long.

The chain recombines TRBV15 with TRBJ1-6; D is unclear. CDR1 and CDR2 (germline): LNHNV, YYDKDF (reference sequence). The CDR3 consists of 15 residues. Trimming cost V 0 bases and J 7 bases, with 10 bases left between them. The CDR3 reads CATSRDPLPNSPLHF. CDR3 nucleotides: TGTGCCACCAGCAGAGATCCCCTACCGAATTCACCCCTCCACTTT. Supplemented by reference TRBV15 and TRBJ1-6, the full variable domain reads DAMVIQNPRYQVTQFGKPVTLSCSQTLNHNVMYWYQQKSSQAPKLLFHYYDKDFNNEADTPDNFQSRRPNTSFCFLDIRSPGLGDTAMYLCATSRDPLPNSPLHFGNGTRLTVT.

The chain joins TRBV18 to TRBJ2-5; TRBD1 matches at 9 bases. J gave up 4 bases and V 3 bases, and 6 bases lay outside the gene matches. Germline V gene data show CDR1 as KGHSH and CDR2 as LQKENI. The CDR3 spans 15 residues. CDR3 DNA sequence: TGTGCCAGCTCACCCGGGACAGGGAGGGGAGAGACCCAGTACTTC. Its translation is CASSPGTGRGETQYF.

This chain links TRBV27 with TRBJ2-1, with 13 bases fitting TRBD2. Germline loops: CDR1 MNHEY, CDR2 SMNVEV (reference sequence). This CDR3 region has 17 residues. V gave up 4 bases and J gave up 2 bases; unmatched junction bases: 5. The CDR3: CASSSPGLAGTYNEQFF. For the CDR3, the DNA is TGTGCCAGCAGTTCTCCGGGACTAGCGGGGACCTACAATGAGCAGTTCTTC.

The chain has TRBV2 and TRBJ1-1; no firm D call. CDR1 SNHLY and CDR2 FYNNEI come from the germline V gene. The germline V and J ends were trimmed by 7 bases and 1 base, with 13 bases remaining between them. The CDR3 length is 14 residues. CDR3 sequence: CASIGGRSNTEAFF. DNA for the CDR3: TGTGCCAGCATCGGAGGTAGGTCGAACACTGAAGCTTTCTTT.

CDR3 sequence: CASSYPGQGMTTEAFF. CDR3 DNA sequence: TGTGCCAGCAGTTACCCGGGACAGGGGATGACCACTGAAGCTTTCTTT. This sequence joins TRBV6-5 and TRBJ1-1; TRBD1 aligns across 10 bases. This CDR3 has 16 residues. Trimming cost V 2 bases and J 4 bases; bases outside gene matches: 7. Germline V lookup: CDR1 MNHEY, CDR2 SVGAGI.

This chain joins TRBV11-1 and TRBJ2-1; 15 bases line up with TRBD2. Germline V gene data show CDR1 as SGHAT and CDR2 as FQDESV (reference sequence). V gave up 6 bases and J gave up 8 bases; unmatched junction bases: 2. The CDR3 is made up of 14 amino acids. CDR3 residues: CASSWTSGGDEQFF. CDR3 coding DNA: TGTGCCAGCAGTTGGACTAGCGGGGGGGATGAGCAGTTCTTC.

The chain is built from TRBV7-2 and TRBJ2-5; 7 bases line up with TRBD1. CDR3 length equals 14 residues. V shed 4 bases, J shed 2 bases, and the junction held 4 bases outside the gene matches. Germline V gene lookup returns CDR1 SGHTA and CDR2 FQGNSA. CDR3 amino acids: CASSSHRGQETQYF. The CDR3 DNA reads as TGTGCCAGCAGCTCCCACAGGGGACAAGAGACCCAGTACTTC.

The gene calls are TRBV4-1 and TRBJ1-2, with 8 positions matching TRBD1. This CDR3 region has 13 residues. CDR1 is MGHRA, CDR2 YSYEKL, per germline. After removal of 2 bases from V and 7 bases from J, the junction contained 3 bases not matched to a gene. The CDR3 protein is CASSQPGQVGYTF. CDR3 DNA sequence: TGCGCCAGCAGCCAACCGGGACAGGTTGGCTACACCTTC.

The chain joins TRBV7-9 to TRBJ2-1, with 7 bases aligning to TRBD2. Germline V gene data show CDR1 as SEHNR and CDR2 as FQNEAQ (reference sequence). CDR3 length: 12 residues. V lost 3 bases, J lost 7 bases, and 0 bases stayed unmatched. CDR3 sequence reads: CASSLRGNEQFF. CDR3 in DNA: TGTGCCAGCAGCTTGCGGGGGAATGAGCAGTTCTTC. Full variable domain (outside the CDR3, taken from reference TRBV7-9 and TRBJ2-1): DTGVSQNPRHKITKRGQNVTFRCDPISEHNRLYWYRQTLGQGPEFLTYFQNEAQLEKSRLLSDRFSAERPKGSFSTLEIQRTEQGDSAMYLCASSLRGNEQFFGPGTRLTVL.

In this sample, this clone turned up once. The J gene is TRBJ1-1, the V gene TRBV6-2 or TRBV6-3; the D is unclear. Per germline, CDR1 MNHEY and CDR2 SVGEGT. CDR3 size: 13 residues. The V gene lost 4 bases and the J gene lost 1 base, with 7 bases spanning the gap. The CDR3 region has the DNA TGTGCCAGCAGTTTCTCCCAGAACACTGAAGCTTTCTTT. It specifies CASSFSQNTEAFF.

The chain combines TRBV5-1 with TRBJ2-2; a weak D match, TRBD1 (5 bases). Trimming shortened V by 2 bases and J by 1 base, and 9 bases separated the two germline ends. The CDR3 has 15 residues. Germline V gene lookup returns CDR1 SGHRS and CDR2 YFSETQ. Written as DNA, the CDR3 is TGCGCCAGCAGCTTTACGACAGAGAACACCGGGGAGCTGTTTTTT. It translates to CASSFTTENTGELFF.

The chain uses TRBV29-1 and TRBJ1-2; 9 bases line up with TRBD1. There are 13 residues in the CDR3. V shed 6 bases, J shed 4 bases, and the junction held 6 bases outside the gene matches. Germline values: CDR1 SQVTM, CDR2 ANQGSEA. Here the CDR3 reads CSVRQGEGYGYTF. The CDR3 DNA follows: TGCAGCGTCCGACAGGGGGAAGGCTATGGCTACACCTTC.

There are a few counts of this clone. This sequence joins TRBV18 and TRBJ1-6; D perhaps matches TRBD1 (6 bases). Trimming stripped 0 bases from V and 7 bases from J, with 13 bases between. Germline assignment: CDR1 KGHSH and CDR2 LQKENI. The CDR3 contains 16 residues. DNA of the CDR3: TGTGCCAGCTCACCACCGTCGGGGCAGGGGAATTCACCCCTCCACTTT. Residues: CASSPPSGQGNSPLHF.

The chain links TRBV11-2 to TRBJ1-2; 7 nucleotides match TRBD1. J was trimmed by 4 bases and V by 0 bases; bases with no gene match: 8. In germline, CDR1 is SGHAT, CDR2 FQNNGV. The CDR3 totals 16 residues. The CDR3 here is CASSLDLGTGAYGYTF. The CDR3 coding sequence is TGTGCCAGCAGCTTAGATCTCGGTACAGGGGCCTATGGCTACACCTTC. Complete variable domain (other parts from reference TRBV11-2 and TRBJ1-2): EAGVAQSPRYKIIEKRQSVAFWCNPISGHATLYWYQQILGQGPKLLIQFQNNGVVDDSQLPKDRFSAERLKGVDSTLKIQPAKLEDSAVYLCASSLDLGTGAYGYTFGSGTRLTVV.

The J gene is TRBJ1-5, the V gene TRBV5-1; possibly TRBD1 for D (6 bases). CDR1 and CDR2 from the germline V gene are SGHRS and YFSETQ. Trimming took 0 bases from V and 6 from J, leaving 13 bases between them. CDR3 size: 15 residues. Here the CDR3 reads CASSLGQGGGQPQHF. The CDR3 DNA follows: TGCGCCAGCAGCTTGGGGCAGGGAGGGGGTCAGCCCCAGCATTTT.

The chain recombines TRBV25-1 with TRBJ2-3; D remains ambiguous. The CDR3 has 11 amino acids. From germline, CDR1 is MGHDK and CDR2 SYGVNS. V shed 4 bases and J shed 8 bases, with 7 bases lying between them. CDR3 residues: CASSVVGTQYF. The CDR3, as DNA: TGTGCCAGCAGTGTAGTCGGTACGCAGTATTTT.

In the case of this clone: The germline gene is not matched at one end of the junction; a read error may be the cause. CDR3 amino acids: CSVYTGSLLF. The CDR3 DNA reads as TGCAGCGTTTATACAGGGTCTCTCCTCTTC. J is TRBJ2-1 and V is TRBV29-1; D might be TRBD1 (6 bases). The length of the CDR3 is 10 residues. In germline, CDR1 is SQVTM, CDR2 ANQGSEA.